The present TCR beta chain was sequenced within a study of patients and donors after allogeneic stem cell transplantation. The CDR3 spans 15 residues. The trim removed 0 bases at V and 2 bases at J, leaving 2 bases unmatched. Per the germline V gene, CDR1 is LGHNA and CDR2 is YSLEER. MiXCR, run by TCRdb on the RT-PCR reads, gives a single entry per CDR3 protein. In the table there are 85,000 to 90,000 distinct CDR3 sequences, 40% to 60% of which are singletons. The V gene is TRBV4-3, the J gene TRBJ2-7, with TRBD1 matching 9 bases. The source of this sequence is a human donor who was either an allogeneic HSCT recipient or a stem cell or donor lymphocyte infusion donor (not recorded which). It is not recorded whose cells these are; they may come from a transplant donor. Sequencing was performed on blood, either unsorted or a sorted T cell fraction (not recorded which). Here the CDR3 reads CASSQETGGPYEQYF. In nucleotides, the CDR3 is TGCGCCAGCAGCCAAGAGACAGGGGGACCCTACGAGCAGTACTTC.